This is a list of T cell receptor beta chains from one sample in a study of cytomegalovirus exposure and HLA in healthy donors. The data were produced by immunoSEQ multiplex PCR, yet TCRdb's version contains in-frame clones alone and is incomplete. The profile shows under 200,000 clones, approximately 80% of them singletons. Sequenced: PBMCs. The receptors derive from a woman aged 40 to 50 in good health and CMV-seropositive. Each CDR3 is given with its conserved first and last residue. D genes are given only for firm matches. Rows give clone size only sometimes, using once, few, many, or a class for an expanded clone.

>.|TRBJ1-2|few|TRBV5-1
CASSLTGADYGYTF
TGCGCCAGCAGCTTAACAGGTGCCGACTATGGCTACACCTTC
>.|TRBJ1-5|once|TRBV7-9
CSSSSTRDPSNQPQHF
TGTTCCAGCAGCTCTACGAGGGATCCCTCCAATCAGCCCCAGCATTTT
>TRBD2|TRBJ2-1|.|TRBV7-8
CASSLVAGGSYNEQFF
TGTGCCAGCAGCTTAGTTGCGGGAGGTTCCTACAATGAGCAGTTCTTC
>TRBD1|TRBJ1-3|.|TRBV25-1
CASSEGTGSWGNTIYF
TGTGCCAGCAGTGAAGGGACAGGGTCGTGGGGAAACACCATATATTTT
>TRBD1|TRBJ2-7|.|TRBV5-6
CASSFMDRGLDEQYF
TGTGCCAGCAGCTTTATGGACAGGGGGCTCGACGAGCAGTACTTC
>TRBD2|TRBJ2-5|.|TRBV7-8
CASSLEASGGVEAQYF
TGTGCCAGCAGCTTAGAAGCTAGCGGGGGGGTAGAGGCCCAGTACTTC
>.|TRBJ2-4|.|TRBV5-6
CASSFGHLAKNIQYF
TGTGCCAGCAGCTTTGGACATCTAGCCAAAAACATTCAGTACTTC
>TRBD2|TRBJ2-1|few|TRBV7-9
CASSSIFGLAEQFF
TGTGCCAGCAGCTCGATTTTCGGACTAGCTGAGCAGTTCTTC
>TRBD2|TRBJ2-2|.|TRBV4-1
CASSQRTSGESSGELFF
TGCGCCAGCAGCCAACGGACTAGCGGGGAATCTTCAGGGGAGCTGTTTTTT
>TRBD1|TRBJ2-1|.|TRBV7-9
CASSRDRDLINEQFF
TGTGCCAGCAGTCGGGACAGGGATTTAATCAATGAGCAGTTCTTC
>TRBD1|TRBJ2-7|.|TRBV5-4
CASSLQGAPIEQYF
TGTGCCAGCAGCTTACAGGGGGCGCCGATTGAGCAGTACTTC
>TRBD2|TRBJ2-3|.|TRBV7-2
CASSLAGVSDTQYF
TGTGCCAGCAGCCTAGCGGGAGTTAGTGATACGCAGTATTTT
>TRBD2|TRBJ2-7|.|TRBV5-8
CASSLPGGNAYEQYF
TGTGCCAGCAGCTTGCCGGGGGGAAATGCCTACGAGCAGTACTTC
>.|TRBJ1-4|few|TRBV4-2
CASSQMTGTTNEKLFF
TGTGCCAGCAGCCAGATGACGGGAACAACTAATGAAAAACTGTTTTTT
>TRBD2|TRBJ2-7|.|TRBV18
CASSPADSGGYEQYF
TGTGCCAGCTCCCCAGCCGATAGCGGGGGGTACGAGCAGTACTTC
>TRBD2|TRBJ2-2|few|TRBV11-3
CASSPPPGLAGVITGELFF
TGTGCCAGCAGCCCACCTCCCGGACTAGCGGGAGTTATCACCGGGGAGCTGTTTTTT
>.|TRBJ1-2|few|TRBV21-1
CASSKGVGQNYGYTF
TGTGCCAGCAGCAAAGGGGTGGGCCAAAACTATGGCTACACCTTC
>.|TRBJ1-4|few|TRBV6-5
CASSPRTDEKLFF
TGTGCCAGCAGTCCGAGGACTGATGAAAAACTGTTTTTT
>.|TRBJ1-2|.|TRBV19
CASNSLYGYTF
TGTGCCAGCAACAGTCTCTATGGCTACACCTTC
>.|TRBJ2-3|.|TRBV7-2
CASSLSTGRFNRDTQYF
TGTGCCAGCAGCTTATCTACAGGGAGATTTAATAGGGATACGCAGTATTTT